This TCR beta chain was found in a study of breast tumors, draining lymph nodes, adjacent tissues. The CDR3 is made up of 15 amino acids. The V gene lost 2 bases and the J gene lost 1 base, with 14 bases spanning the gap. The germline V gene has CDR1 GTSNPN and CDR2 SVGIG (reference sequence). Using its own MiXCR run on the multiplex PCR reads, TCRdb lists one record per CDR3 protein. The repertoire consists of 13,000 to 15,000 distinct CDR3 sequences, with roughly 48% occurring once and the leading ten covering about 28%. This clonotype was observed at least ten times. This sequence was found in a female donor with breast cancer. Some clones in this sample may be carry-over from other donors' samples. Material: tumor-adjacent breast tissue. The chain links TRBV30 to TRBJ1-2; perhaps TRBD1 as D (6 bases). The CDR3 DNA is TGTGCCTGGAGTCCCCTGGACAGAATTAACTATGGCTACACCTTC. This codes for CAWSPLDRINYGYTF.